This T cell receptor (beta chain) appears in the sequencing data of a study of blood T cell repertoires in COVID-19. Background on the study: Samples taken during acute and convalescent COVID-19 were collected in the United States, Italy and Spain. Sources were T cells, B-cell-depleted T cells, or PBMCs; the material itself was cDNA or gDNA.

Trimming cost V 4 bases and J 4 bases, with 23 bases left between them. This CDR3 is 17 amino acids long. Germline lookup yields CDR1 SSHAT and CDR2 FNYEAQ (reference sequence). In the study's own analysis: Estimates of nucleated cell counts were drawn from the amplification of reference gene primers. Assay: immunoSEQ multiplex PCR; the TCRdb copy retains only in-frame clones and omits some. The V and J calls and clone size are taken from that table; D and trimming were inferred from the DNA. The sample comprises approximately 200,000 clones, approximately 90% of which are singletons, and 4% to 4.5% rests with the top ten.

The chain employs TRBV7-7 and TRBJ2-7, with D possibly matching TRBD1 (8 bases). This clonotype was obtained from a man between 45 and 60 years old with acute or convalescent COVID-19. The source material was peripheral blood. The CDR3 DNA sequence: TGTGCCAGCAGCTCATCCTCCGGGAGGACAGGGATTTACGAGCAGTACTTC. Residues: CASSSSSGRTGIYEQYF.